This T cell receptor (beta chain) was identified in a study of blood T cell repertoires in COVID-19. CDR1 and CDR2 from the germline V gene are SGDLS and YYNGEE. This CDR3 region has 14 residues. The V gene lost 0 bases and the J gene lost 8 bases, with 14 bases spanning the gap. Data came from immunoSEQ multiplex PCR; TCRdb stores just in-frame clones and leaves some out. This sample has 450,000 or so clones, with roughly 87% found just once. The chain links TRBV9 to TRBJ1-2, with D unclear. Sequences were obtained from peripheral blood. This clonotype originated in a young man with COVID-19, enrolled during active disease. CDR3 region: CASSVAMRNQGYTF. The CDR3 DNA follows: TGTGCCAGCAGCGTAGCTATGCGGAATCAAGGCTACACCTTC.